This T cell receptor (beta chain) stems from a study of regulatory T cells in long-lasting Graves disease. Construction of the TCR beta libraries employed iRepertoire HTBI primers in conjunction with Arm-PCR of CDR3 regions. TCRdb passed the multiplex PCR reads through MiXCR, listing each CDR3 protein once. The sample shows hundreds of thousands of distinct CDR3 sequences, about 15% of them seen only once. The time point denotes: newly diagnosed GD, antithyroid drugs for less than 3 months. PBMC-extracted RNA yielded the TCR library. Another study also made use of these data, one on T cells in Graves' hyperthyroidism and ophthalmopathy. That study adds: Stable hyperthyroidism: no ophthalmopathy progression over 18 months of follow-up.

Sequenced material: peripheral blood mononuclear cells (PBMCs), taken at new diagnosis, from a patient treated with antithyroid drugs. The source is a woman under 40 with Graves disease.

The CDR3 region is CASNRQGNEKLFF. In DNA, the CDR3 is TGTGCCAGCAACCGACAGGGAAATGAAAAACTGTTTTTT. The chain links TRBV7-6 to TRBJ1-4, with 7 nucleotides matching TRBD1. CDR3 size: 13 residues. CDR1 and CDR2 (germline): SGHVS, FNYEAQ. The V gene end was trimmed by 7 bases and the J gene end by 5 bases; junction bases not matched to a gene: 4.